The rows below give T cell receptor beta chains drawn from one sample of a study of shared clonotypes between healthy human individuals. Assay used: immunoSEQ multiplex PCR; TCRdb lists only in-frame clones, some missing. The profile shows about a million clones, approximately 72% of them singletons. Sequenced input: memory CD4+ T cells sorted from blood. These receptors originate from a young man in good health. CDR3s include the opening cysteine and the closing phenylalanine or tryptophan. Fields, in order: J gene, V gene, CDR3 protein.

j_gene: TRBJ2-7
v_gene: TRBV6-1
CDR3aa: CASNREYYEQYF

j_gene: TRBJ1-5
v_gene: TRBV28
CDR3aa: CAIRPGTGGRGSNQPQHF

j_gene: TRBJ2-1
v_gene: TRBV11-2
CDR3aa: CASSALSSYNEQFF

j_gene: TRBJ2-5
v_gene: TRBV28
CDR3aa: CASSSLTGTETQYF

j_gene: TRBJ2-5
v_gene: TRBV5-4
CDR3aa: CASSLTGGRETQYF

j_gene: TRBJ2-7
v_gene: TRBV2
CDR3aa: CASIPGSQGYEQYF

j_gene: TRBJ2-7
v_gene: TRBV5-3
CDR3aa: CARSVGQSYEQYF

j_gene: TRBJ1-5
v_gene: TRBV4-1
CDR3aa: CASSQDAGGRPQHF

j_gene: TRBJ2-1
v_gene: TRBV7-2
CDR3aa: CASSLTSGSHNEQFF

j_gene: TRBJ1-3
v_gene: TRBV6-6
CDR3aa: CASTVESTIYF

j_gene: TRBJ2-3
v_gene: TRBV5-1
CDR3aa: CASSLALAGRSSTDTQYF

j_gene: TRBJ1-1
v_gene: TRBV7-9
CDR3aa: CASSWGGTEAFF

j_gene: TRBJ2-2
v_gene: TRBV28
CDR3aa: CASTSNTGELFF